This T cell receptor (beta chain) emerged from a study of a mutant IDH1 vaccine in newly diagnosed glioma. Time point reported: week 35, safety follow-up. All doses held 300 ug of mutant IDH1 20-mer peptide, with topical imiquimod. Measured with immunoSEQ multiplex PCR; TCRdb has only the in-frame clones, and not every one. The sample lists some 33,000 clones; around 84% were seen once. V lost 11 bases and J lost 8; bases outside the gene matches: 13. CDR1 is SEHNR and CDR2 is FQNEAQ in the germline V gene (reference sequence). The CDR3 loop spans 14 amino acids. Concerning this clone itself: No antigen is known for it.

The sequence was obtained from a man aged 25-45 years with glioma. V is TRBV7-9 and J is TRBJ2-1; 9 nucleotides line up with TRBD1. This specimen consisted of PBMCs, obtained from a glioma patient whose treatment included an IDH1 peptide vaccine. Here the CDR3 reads CAFIPGQGLDEQFF. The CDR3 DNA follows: TGTGCCTTCATCCCGGGACAGGGTCTCGATGAGCAGTTCTTC.